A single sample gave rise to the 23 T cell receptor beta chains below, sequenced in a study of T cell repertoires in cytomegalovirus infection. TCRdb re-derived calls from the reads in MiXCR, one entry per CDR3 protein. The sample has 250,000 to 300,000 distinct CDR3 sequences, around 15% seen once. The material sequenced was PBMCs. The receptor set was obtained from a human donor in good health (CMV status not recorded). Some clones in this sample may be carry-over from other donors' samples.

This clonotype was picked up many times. The CDR3 region is CASTLGLAGRADTQYF. The CDR3, as DNA: TGTGCCAGCACCCTAGGACTAGCGGGGCGAGCAGATACGCAGTATTTT. This rearrangement joins TRBV5-4 to TRBJ2-3; 12 bases fit TRBD2. J gave up 4 bases and V 6 bases, and 9 bases lay outside the gene matches. Germline lookup yields CDR1 SGHNT and CDR2 YYREEE (reference sequence). The CDR3 is 16 residues long.

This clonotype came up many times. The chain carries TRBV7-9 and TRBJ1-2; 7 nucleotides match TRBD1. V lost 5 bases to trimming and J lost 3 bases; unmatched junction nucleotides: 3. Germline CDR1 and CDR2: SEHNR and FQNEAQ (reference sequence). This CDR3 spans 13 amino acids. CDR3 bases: TGTGCCAGCAGCCCCGGGACAGACTATGGCTACACCTTC. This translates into CASSPGTDYGYTF.

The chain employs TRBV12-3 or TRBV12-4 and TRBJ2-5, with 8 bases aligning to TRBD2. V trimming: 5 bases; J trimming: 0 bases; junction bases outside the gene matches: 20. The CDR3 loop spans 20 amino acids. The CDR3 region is CASSHPPSWSGGPYQETQYF. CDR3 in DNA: TGTGCCAGCAGTCACCCCCCCTCGTGGAGCGGGGGACCGTACCAAGAGACCCAGTACTTC.

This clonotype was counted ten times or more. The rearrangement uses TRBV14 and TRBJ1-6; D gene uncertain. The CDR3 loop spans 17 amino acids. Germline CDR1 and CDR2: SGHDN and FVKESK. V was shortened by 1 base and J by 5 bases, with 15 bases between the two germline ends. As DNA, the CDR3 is TGTGCCAGCAGCCAAGGAAGGTGGGGTGTAGATAATTCACCCCTCCACTTT. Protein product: CASSQGRWGVDNSPLHF.

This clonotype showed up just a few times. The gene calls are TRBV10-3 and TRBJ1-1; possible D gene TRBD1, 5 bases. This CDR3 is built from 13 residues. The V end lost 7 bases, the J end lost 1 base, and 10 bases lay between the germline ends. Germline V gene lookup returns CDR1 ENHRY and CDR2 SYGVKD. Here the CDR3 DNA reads TGTGCCATCACACTGGGACGGAACACTGAAGCTTTCTTT. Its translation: CAITLGRNTEAFF.

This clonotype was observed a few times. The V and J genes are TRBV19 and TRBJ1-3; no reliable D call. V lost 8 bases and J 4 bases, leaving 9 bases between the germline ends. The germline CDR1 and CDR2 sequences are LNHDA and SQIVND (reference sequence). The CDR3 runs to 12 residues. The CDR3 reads CASSWNGNTIYF. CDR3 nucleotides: TGTGCCAGTTCTTGGAACGGAAACACCATATATTTT.

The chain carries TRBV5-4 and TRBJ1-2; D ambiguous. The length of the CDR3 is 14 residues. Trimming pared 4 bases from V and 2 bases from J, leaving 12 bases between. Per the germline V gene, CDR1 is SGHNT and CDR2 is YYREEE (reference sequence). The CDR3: CASSPGSANYGYTF. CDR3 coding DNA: TGTGCCAGCAGCCCCGGTAGCGCAAACTATGGCTACACCTTC.

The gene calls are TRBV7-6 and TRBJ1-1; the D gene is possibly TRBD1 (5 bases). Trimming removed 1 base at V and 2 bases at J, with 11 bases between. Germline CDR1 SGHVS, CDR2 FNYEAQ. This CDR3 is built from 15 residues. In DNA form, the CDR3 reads TGTGCCAGCAGCTTAGTCCAGGGCCCTAACACTGAAGCTTTCTTT. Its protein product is CASSLVQGPNTEAFF.

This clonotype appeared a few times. CDR3 protein: CASRDVYSPLHF. For the CDR3, the DNA is TGTGCCAGCAGGGACGTTTATTCACCCCTCCACTTT. The genes are TRBV25-1 and TRBJ1-6; D is undetermined. Per the germline V gene, CDR1 is MGHDK and CDR2 is SYGVNS. The CDR3 totals 12 residues. Trimming took off 6 bases at V and 8 bases at J, with 8 bases between the two ends.

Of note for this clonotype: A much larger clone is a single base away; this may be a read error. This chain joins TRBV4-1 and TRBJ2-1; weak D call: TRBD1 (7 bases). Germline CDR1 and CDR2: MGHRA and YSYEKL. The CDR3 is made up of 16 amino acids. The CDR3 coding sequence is TGCGTCAGCAGCCAGGGGGGTATTCCTTCCTACAATGAGCAGTTCTTC. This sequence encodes CVSSQGGIPSYNEQFF.

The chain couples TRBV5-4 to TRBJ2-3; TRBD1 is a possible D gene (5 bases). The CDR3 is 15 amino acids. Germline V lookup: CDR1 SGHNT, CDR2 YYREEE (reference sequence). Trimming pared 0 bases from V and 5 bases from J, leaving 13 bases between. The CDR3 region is CASSLGTRIGDTQYF. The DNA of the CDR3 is TGTGCCAGCAGCTTGGGGACAAGGATAGGAGATACGCAGTATTTT.

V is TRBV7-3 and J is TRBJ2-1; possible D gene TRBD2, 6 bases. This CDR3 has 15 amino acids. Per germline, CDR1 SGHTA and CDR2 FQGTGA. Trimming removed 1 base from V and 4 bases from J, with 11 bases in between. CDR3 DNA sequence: TGTGCCAGCAGCTTAATAGCGGCTACTTACAATGAGCAGTTCTTC. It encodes CASSLIAATYNEQFF.

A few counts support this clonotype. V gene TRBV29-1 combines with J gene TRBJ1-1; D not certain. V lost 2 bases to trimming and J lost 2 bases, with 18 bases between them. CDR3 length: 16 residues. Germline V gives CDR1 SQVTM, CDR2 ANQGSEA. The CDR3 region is CSVETFRKGTNTEAFF. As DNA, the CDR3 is TGCAGCGTTGAAACGTTCCGTAAGGGTACCAACACTGAAGCTTTCTTT. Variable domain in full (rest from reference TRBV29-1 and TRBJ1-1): SAVISQKPSRDICQRGTSLTIQCQVDSQVTMMFWYRQQPGQSLTLIATANQGSEATYESGFVIDKFPISRPNLTFSTLTVSNMSPEDSSIYLCSVETFRKGTNTEAFFGQGTRLTVV.

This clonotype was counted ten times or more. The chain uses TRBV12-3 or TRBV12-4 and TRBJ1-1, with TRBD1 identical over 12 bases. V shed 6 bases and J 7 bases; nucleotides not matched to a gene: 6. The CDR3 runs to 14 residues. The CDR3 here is CASRGTGGESEAFF. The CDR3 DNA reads TGTGCCAGCAGAGGGACAGGGGGCGAGAGTGAAGCTTTCTTT.

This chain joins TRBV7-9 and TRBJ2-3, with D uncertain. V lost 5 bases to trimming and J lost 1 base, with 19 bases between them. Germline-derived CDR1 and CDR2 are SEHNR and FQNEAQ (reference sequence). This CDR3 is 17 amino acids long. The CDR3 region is CASSPLGLRPGTDTQYF. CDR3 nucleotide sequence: TGTGCCAGCAGCCCGCTAGGTCTTCGGCCTGGCACAGATACGCAGTATTTT.

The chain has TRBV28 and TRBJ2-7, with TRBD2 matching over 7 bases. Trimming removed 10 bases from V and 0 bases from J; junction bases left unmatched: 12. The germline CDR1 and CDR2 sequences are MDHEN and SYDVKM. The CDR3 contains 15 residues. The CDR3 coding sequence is TGTGCCACCCACCCCCACGGGAGGAGCTCCTACGAGCAGTACTTC. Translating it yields CATHPHGRSSYEQYF.

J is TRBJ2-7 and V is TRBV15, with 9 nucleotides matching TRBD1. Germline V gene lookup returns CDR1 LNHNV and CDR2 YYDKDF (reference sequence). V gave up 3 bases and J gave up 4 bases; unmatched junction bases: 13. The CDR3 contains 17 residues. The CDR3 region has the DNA TGTGCCACCAGCAGTATCCTCCGCGGGACAGGGACGTACGAGCAGTACTTC. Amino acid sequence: CATSSILRGTGTYEQYF. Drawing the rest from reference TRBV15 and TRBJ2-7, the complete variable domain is DAMVIQNPRYQVTQFGKPVTLSCSQTLNHNVMYWYQQKSSQAPKLLFHYYDKDFNNEADTPDNFQSRRPNTSFCFLDIRSPGLGDTAMYLCATSSILRGTGTYEQYFGPGTRLTVT.

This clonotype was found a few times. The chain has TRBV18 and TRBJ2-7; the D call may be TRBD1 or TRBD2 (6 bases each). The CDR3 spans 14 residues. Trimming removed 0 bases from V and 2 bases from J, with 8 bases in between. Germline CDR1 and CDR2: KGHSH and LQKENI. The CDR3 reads CASSPPRGAYEQYF. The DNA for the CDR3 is TGTGCCAGCTCACCACCGAGGGGGGCCTACGAGCAGTACTTC.

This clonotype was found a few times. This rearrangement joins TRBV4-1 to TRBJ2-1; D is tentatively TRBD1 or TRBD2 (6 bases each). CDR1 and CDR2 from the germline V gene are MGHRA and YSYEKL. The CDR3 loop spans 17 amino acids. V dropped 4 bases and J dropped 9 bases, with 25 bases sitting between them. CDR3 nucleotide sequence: TGCGCCAGCAGCCGGATAGGTGGGGGGCGTGGAATTGTTGAGCAGTTCTTC. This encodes CASSRIGGGRGIVEQFF.

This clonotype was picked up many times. Here the CDR3 reads CASSKYPFGTDTQYF. The CDR3 region has the DNA TGTGCCAGCAGTAAGTACCCATTTGGCACAGATACGCAGTATTTT. The chain couples TRBV6-2 or TRBV6-3 to TRBJ2-3; no clear D gene. Germline V gives CDR1 MNHEY, CDR2 SVGEGT. The V end was cut by 5 bases, the J end by 1 base, with 13 bases between. The length of the CDR3 is 15 residues.

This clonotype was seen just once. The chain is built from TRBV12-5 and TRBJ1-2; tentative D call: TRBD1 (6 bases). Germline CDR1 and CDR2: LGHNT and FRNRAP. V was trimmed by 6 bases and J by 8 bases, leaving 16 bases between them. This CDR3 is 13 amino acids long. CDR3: CASGSAPGVGYTF. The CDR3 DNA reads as TGTGCTAGTGGCTCCGCTCCAGGGGTCGGCTACACCTTC.

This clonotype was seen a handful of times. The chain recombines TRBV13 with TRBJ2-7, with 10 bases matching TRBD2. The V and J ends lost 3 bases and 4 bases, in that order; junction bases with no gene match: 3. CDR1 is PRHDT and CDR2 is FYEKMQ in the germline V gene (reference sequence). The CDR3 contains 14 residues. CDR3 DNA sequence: TGTGCCAGCAGCTTTAGCGGGGGGCAGTACGAGCAGTACTTC. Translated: CASSFSGGQYEQYF.

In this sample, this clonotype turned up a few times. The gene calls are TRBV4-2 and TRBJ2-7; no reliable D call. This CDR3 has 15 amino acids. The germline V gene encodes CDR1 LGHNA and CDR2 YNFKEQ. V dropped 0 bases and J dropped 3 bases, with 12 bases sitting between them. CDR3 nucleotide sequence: TGTGCCAGCAGCCAAGATGACCACAAAGTCTACGAGCAGTACTTC. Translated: CASSQDDHKVYEQYF.